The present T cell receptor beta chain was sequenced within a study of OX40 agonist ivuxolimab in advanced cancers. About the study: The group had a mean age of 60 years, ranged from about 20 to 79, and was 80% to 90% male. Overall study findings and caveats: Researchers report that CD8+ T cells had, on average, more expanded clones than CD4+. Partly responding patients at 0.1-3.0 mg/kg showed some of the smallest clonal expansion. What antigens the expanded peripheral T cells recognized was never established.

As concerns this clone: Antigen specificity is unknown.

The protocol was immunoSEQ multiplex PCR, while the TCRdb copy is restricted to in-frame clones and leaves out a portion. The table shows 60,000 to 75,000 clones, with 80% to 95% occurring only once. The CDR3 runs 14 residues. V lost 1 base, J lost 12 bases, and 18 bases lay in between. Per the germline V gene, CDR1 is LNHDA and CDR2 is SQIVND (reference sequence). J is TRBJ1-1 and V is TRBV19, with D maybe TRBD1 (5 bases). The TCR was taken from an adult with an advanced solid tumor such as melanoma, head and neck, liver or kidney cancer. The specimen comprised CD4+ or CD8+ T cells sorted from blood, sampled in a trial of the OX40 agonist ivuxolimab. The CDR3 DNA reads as TGTGCCAGTAGTATAGTCGCGGGGGGTCAAACGACTTTCTTT. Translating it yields CASSIVAGGQTTFF.